These 22 T cell receptor beta chains originate from one sample sequenced in a study of T-cell reconstitution after alpha-beta-depleted transplantation in children. Preparation of the TCRbeta library was carried out with unique molecular identifiers. One entry per CDR3 protein results from TCRdb running MiXCR on the PCR reads. The sample has roughly 100,000 distinct CDR3 sequences, approximately 6% seen once. Sequencing was performed on PBMCs, mostly from graft donor cells, taken 60 days after TCRalphabeta/CD19-depleted stem cell transplant. The receptors here all came from a female patient aged 2 to 10 who had a stem cell transplant for Fanconi anemia, so the T cells may come from the graft donor.

This clonotype was seen many times. This rearrangement joins TRBV10-3 to TRBJ2-3; 9 positions match TRBD1. The germline CDR1 and CDR2 sequences are ENHRY and SYGVKD. This CDR3 comprises 16 residues. V shed 7 bases, J shed 4 bases, and the junction held 12 bases outside the gene matches. CDR3 bases: TGTGCCATCAATGGCCCCCGGGACAGGGACTCAGATACGCAGTATTTT. This encodes CAINGPRDRDSDTQYF.

As to this clonotype: A much bigger clone sits one base away, suggesting this may be a read error. The chain recombines TRBV7-3 with TRBJ2-7; D is undetermined. Deletions cut 1 base from V and 5 bases from J, with 6 bases between. CDR1 is SGHTA and CDR2 is FQGTGA in the germline V gene. This CDR3 comprises 12 residues. As DNA, the CDR3 is TGTGCCAGCAGCTTAATTAGGCACGAGCAGTACTTC. It is translated as CASSLIRHEQYF.

This clonotype showed up many times. The chain combines TRBV29-1 with TRBJ1-2; D gene uncertain. The CDR3 is 13 amino acids. The germline V gene encodes CDR1 SQVTM and CDR2 ANQGSEA. V was trimmed by 0 bases and J by 2 bases, leaving 7 bases between them. CDR3 DNA: TGCAGCGTTGAAGATCCGCCAAACTATGGCTACACCTTC. Translation: CSVEDPPNYGYTF.

This clonotype showed up many times. The V and J genes are TRBV5-4 and TRBJ2-5; no clear D. Germline V gene lookup returns CDR1 SGHNT and CDR2 YYREEE (reference sequence). V was clipped by 9 bases and J by 5 bases, with 20 bases between them. The CDR3 covers 14 residues. CDR3 DNA: TGTGCCATAACTTCCGACACAACGACGGAGACCCAGTACTTC. The encoded protein is CAITSDTTTETQYF. Combining the CDR3 with reference TRBV5-4 and TRBJ2-5 gives the whole variable domain ETGVTQSPTHLIKTRGQQVTLRCSSQSGHNTVSWYQQALGQGPQFIFQYYREEENGRGNFPPRFSGLQFPNYSSELNVNALELDDSALYLCAITSDTTTETQYFGPGTRLLVL.

This clonotype appeared many times. V is TRBV5-1 and J is TRBJ1-1; D may be TRBD1 (6 bases). The V and J ends lost 3 bases and 3 bases respectively, with 12 bases between them. The CDR3 loop spans 14 amino acids. Germline V lookup: CDR1 SGHRS, CDR2 YFSETQ. CDR3 region: CASSWGGRDTEAFF. For the CDR3, the DNA is TGCGCCAGCAGCTGGGGGGGCAGGGACACTGAAGCTTTCTTT.

This clonotype was observed many times. The gene calls are TRBV7-2 and TRBJ2-7; D unresolved. The CDR3 covers 12 residues. V lost 1 base and J lost 2, with 3 bases in between. The V gene's germline CDR1 is SGHTA and CDR2 FQGNSA. In DNA, the CDR3 is TGTGCCAGCAGCTTAGTCCCCTACGAGCAGTACTTC. Amino acid sequence: CASSLVPYEQYF. Supplemented by reference TRBV7-2 and TRBJ2-7, the full variable domain reads GAGVSQSPSNKVTEKGKDVELRCDPISGHTALYWYRQSLGQGLEFLIYFQGNSAPDKSGLPSDRFSAERTGGSVSTLTIQRTQQEDSAVYLCASSLVPYEQYFGPGTRLTVT.

This clonotype was observed at least ten times. The V gene is TRBV28, the J gene TRBJ1-4; D is undetermined. The CDR3 is made up of 13 amino acids. Trimming took off 4 bases at V and 7 bases at J, with 10 bases between the two ends. Germline CDR1 MDHEN, CDR2 SYDVKM. CDR3 loop: CASSYYGIEKLFF. CDR3 nucleotide sequence: TGTGCCAGCAGTTATTATGGTATTGAAAAACTGTTTTTT.

This clonotype was recorded many times. This chain links TRBV3-1 with TRBJ2-1; TRBD2 matches at 8 bases. The CDR3 length is 14 residues. The V gene end was trimmed by 8 bases and the J gene end by 3 bases; junction bases not matched to a gene: 6. The germline CDR1 and CDR2 sequences are LGHDT and YNNKEL (reference sequence). CDR3 bases: TGTGCCAGCGGACCGGGGGGGCGCTACAATGAGCAGTTCTTC. It specifies CASGPGGRYNEQFF.

This chain joins TRBV24-1 and TRBJ2-1; 9 bases map to TRBD2. With V trimmed by 5 bases and J by 0 bases, 4 bases remained unmatched. The CDR3 loop spans 16 amino acids. The germline V gene encodes CDR1 KGHDR and CDR2 SFDVKD. The CDR3: CATSGKTSGSYNEQFF. CDR3 nucleotides: TGTGCCACCAGTGGGAAGACTAGCGGCTCCTACAATGAGCAGTTCTTC.

This clonotype was detected a few times. J is TRBJ1-4 and V is TRBV6-5, with D unresolved. The CDR3 length is 14 residues. With 2 bases removed from V and 5 bases from J, the gap between germline ends came to 9 bases. Germline CDR1 is MNHEY and CDR2 is SVGAGI. The CDR3 DNA sequence: TGTGCCAGCAGTTACGAGCCGGGGAATGAAAAACTGTTTTTT. Amino acid sequence: CASSYEPGNEKLFF.

Turning to this clonotype: A read error is possible here, since a much larger clone lies one base away. The genes are TRBV2 and TRBJ2-4; 7 positions agree with TRBD2. The CDR3 loop spans 14 amino acids. Germline loops: CDR1 SNHLY, CDR2 FYNNEI. With 4 bases clipped from V and 5 bases from J, the junction kept 5 bases outside the gene matches. The CDR3 DNA sequence: TGTGCCAGCAGTGTGGGAGGGGCCCAAAACATTCAGTACTTC. This sequence encodes CASSVGGAQNIQYF.

The gene calls are TRBV10-2 and TRBJ1-5; 9 nucleotides agree with TRBD1. The CDR3 is 16 amino acids. Germline V lookup: CDR1 WSHSY, CDR2 SAAADI. V dropped 6 bases and J dropped 6; count of bases not matched to a gene: 12. The CDR3 DNA is TGCGCCAGCAGGGAACACACAGGGGGCCGGCGTCAGCCCCAGCATTTT. This translates into CASREHTGGRRQPQHF.

This clonotype was observed a few times. V usage is TRBV30 and J usage is TRBJ1-1; 7 positions match TRBD1. The CDR3 has 13 residues. Germline V gives CDR1 GTSNPN, CDR2 SVGIG (reference sequence). After removal of 5 bases from V and 4 bases from J, the junction contained 7 bases not matched to a gene. The CDR3 DNA reads TGTGCCTGGGACTACAGGGGAGGCACTGAAGCTTTCTTT. Its translation is CAWDYRGGTEAFF.

This clonotype was observed at least ten times. The V call is TRBV29-1, the J call TRBJ2-7; TRBD1 matches 12 bases. The CDR3 runs to 15 residues. Germline-derived CDR1 and CDR2 are SQVTM and ANQGSEA. J was trimmed by 3 bases and V by 2 bases; bases with no gene match: 5. The chain's CDR3 is CSVEKGTGGGYEQYF. The CDR3 DNA reads as TGCAGCGTTGAAAAGGGGACAGGGGGCGGCTACGAGCAGTACTTC.

This clonotype was detected many times. V gene TRBV7-2 combines with J gene TRBJ2-2; 8 positions agree with TRBD2. J lost 3 bases, V lost 3 bases, and 9 bases had no gene match. The CDR3 loop spans 17 amino acids. CDR1 and CDR2 from the germline V gene are SGHTA and FQGNSA. CDR3 nucleotides: TGTGCCAGCAGCTTTTACCCGGGAGGGTGGGACACCGGGGAGCTGTTTTTT. This gives the protein CASSFYPGGWDTGELFF.

The rearrangement uses TRBV10-3 and TRBJ2-3, with D possibly being TRBD2 (5 bases). Germline-derived CDR1 and CDR2 are ENHRY and SYGVKD. There are 14 residues in the CDR3. Trimming took 7 bases from V and 6 from J, leaving 17 bases between them. CDR3 amino acids: CAIMKGPLGDTQYF. The CDR3, as DNA: TGTGCCATCATGAAAGGCCCACTAGGGGATACGCAGTATTTT.

This clonotype was seen ten or more times. The V gene is TRBV5-1, the J gene TRBJ2-1; 8 nucleotides agree with TRBD2. V trimming: 2 bases; J trimming: 5 bases; junction bases outside the gene matches: 3. Germline CDR1 and CDR2: SGHRS and YFSETQ. The CDR3 runs to 14 residues. The CDR3 is CASSFLAGNNEQFF. CDR3 in DNA: TGCGCCAGCAGCTTTCTAGCGGGTAACAATGAGCAGTTCTTC.

This clonotype was recorded many times. The rearrangement uses TRBV5-1 and TRBJ2-3; 10 nucleotides agree with TRBD2. This CDR3 is built from 15 residues. J was trimmed by 4 bases and V by 0 bases; bases with no gene match: 2. Germline values: CDR1 SGHRS, CDR2 YFSETQ. As DNA, the CDR3 is TGCGCCAGCAGCTTGGCTAGCGGGAGTCCAGATACGCAGTATTTT. Translated: CASSLASGSPDTQYF.

At least ten counts were recorded for this clonotype. The CDR3 DNA is TGTGCCAGCAGTTTACTGGGGGGCAAGGGTGAAAAACTGTTTTTT. Translating gives CASSLLGGKGEKLFF. This sequence joins TRBV27 and TRBJ1-4; TRBD1 might be the D (6 bases). Per the germline V gene, CDR1 is MNHEY and CDR2 is SMNVEV (reference sequence). V dropped 2 bases and J dropped 7 bases, with 14 bases sitting between them. This CDR3 region has 15 residues.

This clonotype was recorded at least ten times. The chain is built from TRBV20-1 and TRBJ2-1; TRBD2 agrees at 9 bases. Germline CDR1 DFQATT, CDR2 SNEGSKA (reference sequence). The CDR3 is 15 amino acids. Germline trimming cut 6 bases from V and 7 bases from J; bases unmatched to any gene: 13. The CDR3 protein is CSASSIAGARNEQFF. CDR3 in DNA: TGCAGTGCCAGTTCGATAGCGGGAGCGAGAAATGAGCAGTTCTTC.

This clonotype was observed many times. The J gene is TRBJ2-5, the V gene TRBV4-2, with 10 positions matching TRBD2. The CDR3 contains 16 residues. V lost 0 bases to trimming and J lost 6 bases; unmatched junction nucleotides: 7. Germline lookup yields CDR1 LGHNA and CDR2 YNFKEQ. The CDR3 DNA reads as TGTGCCAGCAGCCAAGATGCTAGCGGGAGTACGAAGACCCAGTACTTC. It is translated as CASSQDASGSTKTQYF.

This clonotype was seen a handful of times. The gene calls are TRBV7-9 and TRBJ2-7, with TRBD2 matching 8 bases. Germline V gene sequence: CDR1 SEHNR, CDR2 FQNEAQ (reference sequence). The junction had 9 bases not matched to a gene; V was cut back by 2 bases and J by 6 bases. The CDR3 length is 15 residues. This CDR3 reads CASSLTGLVSSEQYF. The CDR3 DNA sequence: TGTGCCAGCAGCTTAACGGGACTAGTATCATCCGAGCAGTACTTC.